These 30 T cell receptor beta chains originate from one sample sequenced in a study of blood T cell repertoires in COVID-19. The assay was immunoSEQ multiplex PCR, and TCRdb's table has in-frame clones only and misses some. The sample lists 150,000 to 200,000 clones, approximately 85% occurring once. Sequencing was carried out using PBMCs or T cells enriched from blood (not recorded which). All receptors derive from a woman aged 18-35 years who had recovered from COVID-19.

V and J are TRBV28 and TRBJ2-7, with D maybe TRBD1 (5 bases). Trimming took off 4 bases at V and 2 bases at J, with 15 bases between the two ends. Germline CDR1 MDHEN, CDR2 SYDVKM. The CDR3 has 15 residues. CDR3 DNA: TGTGCCAGCAGTTCCAGGACATTATTCCCCTACGAGCAGTACTTC. This gives the protein CASSSRTLFPYEQYF.

This clone was seen repeatedly, ten times or more. This rearrangement joins TRBV11-2 to TRBJ2-2, with TRBD1 identical over 8 bases. This CDR3 has 17 amino acids. V shed 6 bases and J 3 bases; nucleotides not matched to a gene: 12. The V gene's germline CDR1 is SGHAT and CDR2 FQNNGV. The CDR3 reads CASRRTGTFSDTGELFF. CDR3 DNA: TGTGCCAGCAGGAGGACAGGGACGTTTTCGGACACCGGGGAGCTGTTTTTT.

The count of this clone is one. The CDR3 nucleotides are TGTGCCAGCTTTTCTCTATCAGGGAGGGGTGAAGCTTTCTTT. Translation: CASFSLSGRGEAFF. The chain uses TRBV7-9 and TRBJ1-1; perhaps TRBD1 as D (5 bases). The CDR3 totals 14 residues. Trimming left V 8 bases short and J 7 bases short, with 20 bases between. Germline V gene lookup returns CDR1 SEHNR and CDR2 FQNEAQ (reference sequence).

This clone was seen a handful of times. This rearrangement joins TRBV19 to TRBJ2-7; no clear D gene. The ends were cut back, 4 bases at V and 4 bases at J, with 11 bases in the middle. Germline CDR1 reads LNHDA; CDR2 reads SQIVND (reference sequence). The length of the CDR3 is 13 residues. In DNA form, the CDR3 reads TGTGCCAGTAGTACCGGGTTTGGGTACGAGCAGTACTTC. It translates to CASSTGFGYEQYF.

This clone was seen once. The chain uses TRBV30 and TRBJ1-4; unclear D gene. The V gene's germline CDR1 is GTSNPN and CDR2 SVGIG (reference sequence). V shed 2 bases and J shed 5 bases, with 9 bases lying between them. The CDR3 is made up of 13 amino acids. CDR3: CAWSLHNNEKLFF. Here the CDR3 DNA reads TGTGCCTGGAGTTTGCACAACAATGAAAAACTGTTTTTT.

This clone has more than one count but fewer than ten. CDR3 in DNA: TGCGCCAGCAGTCTGACTCCGGGCACTGAAGCTTTCTTT. This encodes CASSLTPGTEAFF. The chain links TRBV10-2 to TRBJ1-1; D unresolved. Germline loops: CDR1 WSHSY, CDR2 SAAADI. The CDR3 covers 13 residues. Trimming shortened V by 5 bases and J by 4 bases, and 11 bases separated the two germline ends.

This clone was seen a single time. The chain combines TRBV6-4 with TRBJ2-2; unclear D gene. The CDR3 extends over 14 amino acids. Trimming stripped 2 bases from V and 4 bases from J, with 8 bases between. Looked up from germline, CDR1 is MRHNA and CDR2 is SNTAGT. CDR3 sequence: CASSDTATTGELFF. The CDR3 DNA sequence: TGTGCCAGCAGTGACACAGCTACCACCGGGGAGCTGTTTTTT.

This clone was seen more than once but under ten times. The chain employs TRBV29-1 and TRBJ1-2; 7 bases align to TRBD1. Germline V gene lookup returns CDR1 SQVTM and CDR2 ANQGSEA. The CDR3 sequence is 14 residues long. The V gene end was trimmed by 5 bases and the J gene end by 8 bases; junction bases not matched to a gene: 14. The CDR3 DNA reads as TGCAGCGTTTTGGCCGGGACAGCCGCATTCGGCTACACCTTC. It specifies CSVLAGTAAFGYTF.

The chain links TRBV6-5 to TRBJ2-1; TRBD2 aligns across 8 bases. Trimming removed 9 bases from V and 9 bases from J; junction bases left unmatched: 10. The CDR3 extends over 13 amino acids. Germline loops: CDR1 MNHEY, CDR2 SVGAGI. CDR3 sequence (DNA): TGTGCCAGTAAACCGGGAGGGCCTAGTGAGCAGTTCTTC. It codes for CASKPGGPSEQFF.

This chain uses TRBV7-8 with TRBJ1-1; D is undetermined. This CDR3 is built from 13 residues. Germline V gene lookup returns CDR1 SGHVS and CDR2 FQNEAQ. The V and J ends lost 3 bases and 1 base respectively, with 6 bases between them. Here the CDR3 DNA reads TGTGCCAGCAGCTTTACTAAGAACACTGAAGCTTTCTTT. It encodes CASSFTKNTEAFF.

The chain links TRBV28 to TRBJ1-6; 7 positions agree with TRBD1. Germline V gene lookup returns CDR1 MDHEN and CDR2 SYDVKM. The CDR3 is made up of 15 amino acids. The ends lost 6 bases at V and 10 bases at J; junction bases unmatched: 12. The CDR3 loop is CASRPGGGVRSPLHF. The CDR3 bases are TGTGCCAGCAGGCCCGGAGGGGGCGTAAGATCACCCCTCCACTTT.

V usage is TRBV11-2 and J usage is TRBJ2-1, with 14 bases aligning to TRBD2. Unmatched junction bases numbered 0, after V lost 4 bases and J lost 7 bases. CDR1 and CDR2 (germline): SGHAT, FQNNGV. The CDR3 runs to 14 residues. CDR3 DNA: TGTGCCAGCAGCTGGACTAGCGGGGGGAATGAGCAGTTCTTC. Translated: CASSWTSGGNEQFF.

The chain recombines TRBV10-3 with TRBJ2-1, with 9 bases lining up with TRBD1. Trimming at V came to 2 bases and at J to 7 bases, leaving 3 bases not matched to a gene. Germline CDR1 reads ENHRY; CDR2 reads SYGVKD. CDR3 length: 14 residues. The CDR3 coding sequence is TGTGCCATCAGTGAGGACAGGGGGTTTAATGAGCAGTTCTTC. This translates into CAISEDRGFNEQFF.

A single count supports this clone. The V gene is TRBV4-3, the J gene TRBJ1-6; 7 bases agree with TRBD1. Germline trimming cut 0 bases from V and 10 bases from J; bases unmatched to any gene: 6. Germline-derived CDR1 and CDR2 are LGHNA and YSLEER. The CDR3 consists of 15 residues. CDR3 DNA: TGCGCCAGCAGCCAAGATTGGCAGGGGGTATCACCCCTCCACTTT. This gives the protein CASSQDWQGVSPLHF.

The chain is built from TRBV5-1 and TRBJ2-2; 7 bases match TRBD2. Per germline, CDR1 SGHRS and CDR2 YFSETQ. This CDR3 contains 18 residues. V trimming: 4 bases; J trimming: 4 bases; junction bases outside the gene matches: 16. CDR3 residues: CASSPLPGDYLFTGELFF. The DNA for the CDR3 is TGCGCCAGCAGCCCCCTCCCCGGGGACTATCTTTTCACCGGGGAGCTGTTTTTT.

This clone was seen many times. The genes are TRBV10-1 and TRBJ2-7; 8 bases match TRBD1. There are 15 residues in the CDR3. Trimming cost V 6 bases and J 2 bases; bases outside gene matches: 9. Germline CDR1 WNHNN, CDR2 SYGVQD (reference sequence). The DNA for the CDR3 is TGCGCCAGCAGACCAGACAGGGGCAGGCCCTACGAGCAGTACTTC. It yields the protein CASRPDRGRPYEQYF.

This clone has just one count. This chain uses TRBV19 with TRBJ1-1; the match to TRBD1 covers 7 bases. Germline assignment: CDR1 LNHDA and CDR2 SQIVND (reference sequence). The ends lost 5 bases at V and 2 bases at J; junction bases unmatched: 11. This CDR3 has 16 residues. This CDR3 is CASSDGGGRGNTEAFF. In nucleotides, the CDR3 is TGTGCCAGTAGTGACGGAGGGGGCAGGGGTAACACTGAAGCTTTCTTT.

The J gene is TRBJ1-6, the V gene TRBV30; D is possibly TRBD1 (5 bases). The length of the CDR3 is 18 residues. CDR1 GTSNPN and CDR2 SVGIG come from the germline V gene (reference sequence). V shed 4 bases and J shed 8 bases, with 27 bases lying between them. The CDR3 spells CAWTSGTSFPPADSPLHF. As DNA, the CDR3 is TGTGCCTGGACTTCCGGGACTTCTTTCCCTCCAGCGGATTCACCCCTCCACTTT.

The chain combines TRBV9 with TRBJ1-1; D unresolved. V lost 7 bases to trimming and J lost 4 bases, with 14 bases between them. This CDR3 has 13 residues. Germline CDR1 reads SGDLS; CDR2 reads YYNGEE. CDR3 region: CASAKAGITEAFF. CDR3 bases: TGTGCCAGCGCCAAGGCGGGGATCACTGAAGCTTTCTTT.

Written as DNA, the CDR3 is TGTGCCAGCAGCGGACCGGGACATCATATGAACACTGAAGCTTTCTTT. Protein product: CASSGPGHHMNTEAFF. This rearrangement joins TRBV9 to TRBJ1-1, with D possibly matching TRBD1 (6 bases). The CDR3 length is 16 residues. The V end was cut by 3 bases, the J end by 0 bases, with 15 bases between. From germline, CDR1 is SGDLS and CDR2 YYNGEE.

The gene calls are TRBV28 and TRBJ1-6; perhaps TRBD1 as D (5 bases). V was trimmed by 7 bases and J by 10 bases, leaving 11 bases between them. The CDR3 contains 12 residues. CDR1 MDHEN and CDR2 SYDVKM come from the germline V gene. The CDR3 loop reads CASTWGGSPLHF. For the CDR3, the DNA is TGTGCCAGCACCTGGGGGGGGTCACCCCTCCACTTT.

J is TRBJ2-1 and V is TRBV12-3 or TRBV12-4, with TRBD2 identical over 7 bases. Germline trimming cut 7 bases from V and 8 bases from J; bases unmatched to any gene: 8. The CDR3 runs 13 residues. CDR3 residues: CASMAGVSDEQFF. CDR3 in DNA: TGTGCCAGCATGGCGGGAGTCTCAGATGAGCAGTTCTTC.

This clone appeared once. A junction end diverges from the germline sequence, so it may reflect a read error. The chain links TRBV6-5 to TRBJ2-7; TRBD2 is a possible D gene (5 bases). Germline assignment: CDR1 MNHEY and CDR2 SVGAGI. The CDR3 is made up of 11 amino acids. The CDR3 is CASREVGKAIF. CDR3 DNA: TGTGCCAGCAGGGAGGTGGGGAAGGCTATCTTC.

The rearrangement links TRBV27 to TRBJ1-2; 9 nucleotides agree with TRBD1. The trim removed 6 bases at V and 8 bases at J, leaving 7 bases unmatched. Germline V gene sequence: CDR1 MNHEY, CDR2 SMNVEV (reference sequence). This CDR3 region has 13 residues. CDR3 nucleotides: TGTGCCAGCAGAGACGCCGGGACAGGGGGCTACACCTTC. Its protein product is CASRDAGTGGYTF.

The chain combines TRBV29-1 with TRBJ1-4; D not resolved. The CDR3 spans 11 residues. CDR1 and CDR2 (germline): SQVTM, ANQGSEA. V lost 7 bases, J lost 16 bases, and 19 bases lay in between. CDR3 sequence: CSAMVAGLEFF. The CDR3 region has the DNA TGCAGCGCCATGGTGGCGGGTTTAGAGTTTTTT. Full variable domain (rest looked up from reference TRBV29-1 and TRBJ1-4): SAVISQKPSRDICQRGTSLTIQCQVDSQVTMMFWYRQQPGQSLTLIATANQGSEATYESGFVIDKFPISRPNLTFSTLTVSNMSPEDSSIYLCSAMVAGLEFFGSGTQLSVL.

CDR3 sequence reads: CASSHNRGGGGSYEQYF. CDR3 sequence (DNA): TGTGCCAGCAGCCATAACCGAGGCGGGGGCGGATCCTACGAGCAGTACTTC. The chain joins TRBV14 to TRBJ2-7; TRBD2 might be the D (7 bases). The CDR3 loop spans 17 amino acids. Trimming left V 3 bases short and J 1 base short, with 19 bases between. From germline, CDR1 is SGHDN and CDR2 FVKESK.

The V call is TRBV18, the J call TRBJ1-1, with TRBD1 matching 8 bases. Germline CDR1 KGHSH, CDR2 LQKENI. The CDR3 loop spans 14 amino acids. With 2 bases clipped from V and 13 bases from J, the junction kept 12 bases outside the gene matches. CDR3 sequence (DNA): TGTGCCAGCTCACCAGAGGGACAGGCCACCGGGGGTTTCTTT. It translates to CASSPEGQATGGFF.

This chain links TRBV28 with TRBJ1-5, with a weak D call TRBD1 (6 bases). The germline V gene has CDR1 MDHEN and CDR2 SYDVKM. This CDR3 contains 17 residues. The V end was cut by 5 bases, the J end by 1 base, with 18 bases between. The CDR3 DNA is TGTGCCAGCAGTCCCCTGAGACAGGAACGGAGCAATCAGCCCCAGCATTTT. This gives the protein CASSPLRQERSNQPQHF.

CDR3 sequence reads: CASRYTGSTVGDTQYF. In nucleotides, the CDR3 is TGTGCCAGTAGGTATACAGGGTCCACCGTCGGGGATACGCAGTATTTT. V usage is TRBV19 and J usage is TRBJ2-3, with D tentatively TRBD1 (6 bases). The CDR3 loop spans 16 amino acids. Germline V CDR1 and CDR2: LNHDA, SQIVND (reference sequence). The V end lost 6 bases, the J end lost 6 bases, and 22 bases lay between the germline ends.

This chain joins TRBV9 and TRBJ1-1, with D possibly matching TRBD1 (6 bases). With 5 bases removed from V and 3 bases from J, the gap between germline ends came to 17 bases. The germline CDR1 and CDR2 sequences are SGDLS and YYNGEE. The CDR3 is 15 residues long. In nucleotides, the CDR3 is TGTGCCAGCAGTTCCGGGGGGCGAATGGACACTGAAGCTTTCTTT. This encodes CASSSGGRMDTEAFF. Combining the CDR3 with reference TRBV9 and TRBJ1-1 gives the whole variable domain DSGVTQTPKHLITATGQRVTLRCSPRSGDLSVYWYQQSLDQGLQFLIQYYNGEERAKGNILERFSAQQFPDLHSELNLSSLELGDSALYFCASSSGGRMDTEAFFGQGTRLTVV.